These 7 T cell receptor beta chains came from one sample sequenced in a study of somatic mutations in cytotoxic T cells in rheumatoid arthritis. TCRdb's table, derived via immunoSEQ multiplex PCR, lists solely in-frame clones and lacks some. The table lists 18,000 or so clones, less than 75% of them singletons. The specimen was CD8+ T cells sorted from blood. The receptors originated from a woman in her sixties or seventies in good health.

This clone was observed a few times. This chain links TRBV7-9 with TRBJ2-1; 8 positions agree with TRBD2. The CDR3 is made up of 15 amino acids. Germline V gene lookup returns CDR1 SEHNR and CDR2 FQNEAQ (reference sequence). The J segment lost 5 bases and the V segment lost 5 bases, leaving 8 bases of the junction unmatched. The CDR3 region is CASSPSGGLDNEQFF. CDR3 nucleotide sequence: TGTGCCAGCAGCCCATCGGGGGGGCTGGACAATGAGCAGTTCTTC.

The table lists this clone with a few counts. The rearrangement links TRBV5-6 to TRBJ1-1; no clear D. The germline CDR1 and CDR2 sequences are SGHDT and YYEEEE. V lost 6 bases and J 0 bases, leaving 12 bases between the germline ends. CDR3 length: 14 residues. CDR3 residues: CASTLSGMNTEAFF. As DNA, the CDR3 is TGTGCCAGCACCCTATCGGGGATGAACACTGAAGCTTTCTTT.

This clone was picked up a small number of times. The chain employs TRBV27 and TRBJ1-1; D is undetermined. V shed 0 bases and J shed 7 bases, with 9 bases lying between them. Per germline, CDR1 MNHEY and CDR2 SMNVEV (reference sequence). The CDR3 sequence is 13 residues long. The CDR3, as DNA: TGTGCCAGCAGTTTATCGGTTACGAGTGAAGCTTTCTTT. It is translated as CASSLSVTSEAFF.

This clone came up a few times. The V gene is TRBV4-1, the J gene TRBJ1-1; possibly TRBD1 for D (6 bases). The V gene's germline CDR1 is MGHRA and CDR2 YSYEKL. The CDR3 extends over 14 amino acids. V gave up 1 base and J gave up 0 bases, with 6 bases separating them. In DNA form, the CDR3 reads TGCGCCAGCAGCCAAGGGGACATGAACACTGAAGCTTTCTTT. Encoded protein: CASSQGDMNTEAFF.

The rearrangement joins TRBV4-1 to TRBJ2-1; 14 bases line up with TRBD2. The germline V gene encodes CDR1 MGHRA and CDR2 YSYEKL. With V trimmed by 4 bases and J by 7 bases, 6 bases remained unmatched. The CDR3 spans 16 residues. The CDR3 reads CASSPQTSGRGNEQFF. DNA of the CDR3: TGCGCCAGCAGCCCCCAGACTAGCGGGAGGGGTAATGAGCAGTTCTTC.

This clone was counted between two and nine times. The V gene is TRBV9, the J gene TRBJ1-1; D unresolved. Per the germline V gene, CDR1 is SGDLS and CDR2 is YYNGEE. Trimming took off 2 bases at V and 4 bases at J, with 12 bases between the two ends. CDR3 length: 14 amino acids. The chain's CDR3 is CASSVSPGITEAFF. The CDR3 nucleotides are TGTGCCAGCAGCGTTAGTCCGGGGATCACTGAAGCTTTCTTT. The variable domain in full, completed from reference TRBV9 and TRBJ1-1, reads DSGVTQTPKHLITATGQRVTLRCSPRSGDLSVYWYQQSLDQGLQFLIQYYNGEERAKGNILERFSAQQFPDLHSELNLSSLELGDSALYFCASSVSPGITEAFFGQGTRLTVV.

The chain employs TRBV2 and TRBJ1-1; 7 positions match TRBD1. V shed 5 bases and J 6 bases; nucleotides not matched to a gene: 9. The length of the CDR3 is 14 residues. From germline, CDR1 is SNHLY and CDR2 FYNNEI. As DNA, the CDR3 is TGTGCCAGCAGTCCCACGGGACAGCCCGCTGAAGCTTTCTTT. It translates to CASSPTGQPAEAFF.